The 27 T cell receptor beta chains in this list originate from one sample, sequenced in a study of CD8 T cells in Susac syndrome. Random hexamers were used to reverse transcribe an amount of roughly 0.5 to 1 ug RNA. MiXCR, applied by TCRdb to the immunoSEQ multiplex PCR reads, yields one record per CDR3 protein. The sample has 200,000 to 250,000 distinct CDR3 sequences, roughly 96% seen once. Input material: CD4+ T cells from PBMCs. The receptors originated from a human donor with multiple sclerosis.

This rearrangement joins TRBV3-1 to TRBJ2-1; TRBD1 or TRBD2 may be the D gene (5 bases each). The CDR3 runs to 16 residues. The ends were cut back, 4 bases at V and 0 bases at J, with 13 bases in the middle. CDR1 and CDR2 (germline): LGHDT, YNNKEL (reference sequence). CDR3 protein: CASSRDGSSSYNEQFF. The DNA of the CDR3 is TGTGCCAGCAGCCGGGACGGTTCAAGCTCCTACAATGAGCAGTTCTTC.

The chain carries TRBV6-1 and TRBJ1-6; 7 nucleotides agree with TRBD1. V lost 6 bases, J lost 0 bases, and 5 bases stayed unmatched. There are 16 residues in the CDR3. Per germline, CDR1 MNHNS and CDR2 SASEGT. Here the CDR3 DNA reads TGTGCCAGCAGAAGACAGGGAACCTCCTATAATTCACCCCTCCACTTT. It codes for CASRRQGTSYNSPLHF.

CDR3 sequence (DNA): TGTGCCAGCAGTTTAGTACTAGTGCCCGCCAAATCCTACAATGAGCAGTTCTTC. Translated: CASSLVLVPAKSYNEQFF. The J gene is TRBJ2-1, the V gene TRBV12-3 or TRBV12-4; TRBD2 is a possible D gene (5 bases). CDR3 size: 18 residues. Trimming left V 1 base short and J 1 base short, with 17 bases between.

The chain is built from TRBV5-1 and TRBJ2-7; 7 bases are a match to TRBD2. The trim removed 0 bases at V and 2 bases at J, leaving 5 bases unmatched. The V gene's germline CDR1 is SGHRS and CDR2 YFSETQ. The CDR3 extends over 15 amino acids. The CDR3 DNA reads as TGCGCCAGCAGCTTGGCAGCGGGGTCAACCTACGAGCAGTACTTC. Protein: CASSLAAGSTYEQYF.

This sequence joins TRBV12-3 or TRBV12-4 and TRBJ2-5; D gene unclear. The J call may be incorrect, as the DNA end agrees better with TRBJ2-4. This CDR3 has 14 amino acids. CDR3: CASSFSISPSIQYF. Here the CDR3 DNA reads TGTGCCAGCAGTTTTTCAATTTCCCCCAGCATTCAGTACTTC.

This rearrangement joins TRBV29-1 to TRBJ2-7; D may match TRBD1 or TRBD2 (5 bases each). V gave up 6 bases and J gave up 1 base, with 16 bases separating them. The CDR3 is 14 amino acids. Per germline, CDR1 SQVTM and CDR2 ANQGSEA. CDR3 in amino acids: CSVGTLGRSYEQYF. CDR3 coding DNA: TGCAGCGTGGGGACGTTGGGGAGATCCTACGAGCAGTACTTC.

The chain carries TRBV20-1 and TRBJ2-1; D unclear. The ends were cut back, 3 bases at V and 0 bases at J, with 9 bases in the middle. Germline CDR1 and CDR2: DFQATT and SNEGSKA (reference sequence). This CDR3 contains 14 residues. The CDR3 sequence is CSASPVSSYNEQFF. DNA of the CDR3: TGCAGTGCTAGTCCGGTTAGCTCCTACAATGAGCAGTTCTTC.

V usage is TRBV29-1 and J usage is TRBJ2-3; tentatively, D is TRBD2 (6 bases). Germline assignment: CDR1 SQVTM and CDR2 ANQGSEA. The CDR3 is made up of 14 amino acids. Trimming took off 4 bases at V and 3 bases at J, with 14 bases between the two ends. CDR3 sequence reads: CSVVRGFSTDTQYF. CDR3 DNA sequence: TGCAGCGTTGTGCGGGGATTTAGTACAGATACGCAGTATTTT.

This rearrangement joins TRBV25-1 to TRBJ1-1; 8 bases align to TRBD1. From germline, CDR1 is MGHDK and CDR2 SYGVNS. This CDR3 spans 16 amino acids. J lost 6 bases, V lost 6 bases, and 15 bases had no gene match. The CDR3 sequence is CASSVNIGQGRAEAFF. DNA of the CDR3: TGTGCCAGCAGCGTAAACATCGGACAGGGAAGAGCTGAAGCTTTCTTT.

V is TRBV9 and J is TRBJ2-1; no definite D call. CDR1 and CDR2 from the germline V gene are SGDLS and YYNGEE. V dropped 0 bases and J dropped 10 bases, with 11 bases sitting between them. This CDR3 is built from 13 residues. CDR3 residues: CASSVGARWEQFF. The CDR3 coding sequence is TGTGCCAGCAGCGTAGGGGCTAGATGGGAGCAGTTCTTC.

The V and J genes are TRBV7-9 and TRBJ2-2; the D gene is possibly TRBD2 (5 bases). In germline, CDR1 is SEHNR, CDR2 FQNEAQ (reference sequence). V was cut by 1 base and J by 1 base, with 10 bases left in between. The CDR3 runs 16 residues. Here the CDR3 reads CASSLEVGLNTGELFF. The CDR3 DNA sequence: TGTGCCAGCAGCTTAGAAGTAGGACTGAACACCGGGGAGCTGTTTTTT.

This chain links TRBV20-1 with TRBJ2-6, with TRBD2 identical over 10 bases. This CDR3 region has 18 residues. Per the germline V gene, CDR1 is DFQATT and CDR2 is SNEGSKA (reference sequence). V shed 0 bases and J 1 base; nucleotides not matched to a gene: 6. CDR3 amino acids: CSARDRASGSSGANVLTF. CDR3 coding DNA: TGCAGTGCTAGAGATAGGGCTAGCGGGAGTTCTGGGGCCAACGTCCTGACTTTC.

V gene TRBV24-1 combines with J gene TRBJ2-3; D could derive from TRBD1 or TRBD2 (6 bases each). Between the trimmed V and J ends, which lost 4 bases and 5 bases, there was a span of 18 bases. This CDR3 contains 16 residues. Per the germline V gene, CDR1 is KGHDR and CDR2 is SFDVKD. The chain's CDR3 is CATSDATGPGRDTQYF. The CDR3 DNA reads as TGTGCCACCAGTGACGCGACAGGCCCCGGGAGAGATACGCAGTATTTT.

The rearrangement uses TRBV5-1 and TRBJ2-1; a weak D match, TRBD1 (6 bases). This CDR3 has 15 residues. Germline V gives CDR1 SGHRS, CDR2 YFSETQ. V shed 4 bases and J shed 2 bases, with 13 bases lying between them. The CDR3 DNA is TGCGCCAGCAGCGCCTCCGGGACAACCTACAATGAGCAGTTCTTC. It yields the protein CASSASGTTYNEQFF.

For the CDR3, the DNA is TGCAGCGTTTCCCGCGGGACATCCCAAGAGACCCAGTACTTC. Its protein is CSVSRGTSQETQYF. J is TRBJ2-5 and V is TRBV29-1, with D possibly called TRBD1 or TRBD2 (6 bases each). CDR1 and CDR2 from the germline V gene are SQVTM and ANQGSEA. Trimming pared 5 bases from V and 1 base from J, leaving 14 bases between. The CDR3 has 14 amino acids.

The gene calls are TRBV30 and TRBJ1-5; D gene unclear. This CDR3 comprises 15 residues. In germline, CDR1 is GTSNPN, CDR2 SVGIG (reference sequence). Trimming removed 3 bases from V and 3 bases from J, with 15 bases in between. The CDR3 DNA reads as TGTGCCTGGAGGGGCTCGGCCCACCCCAATCAGCCCCAGCATTTT. Its protein product is CAWRGSAHPNQPQHF.

The chain has TRBV29-1 and TRBJ1-2, with D possibly TRBD1 on 6 matching bases. Germline V lookup: CDR1 SQVTM, CDR2 ANQGSEA. Trimming took off 1 base at V and 6 bases at J, with 9 bases between the two ends. The CDR3 covers 12 residues. The chain's CDR3 is CSVEGQGNGYTF. The CDR3 DNA reads TGCAGCGTTGAAGGTCAGGGGAATGGCTACACCTTC.

The CDR3 nucleotides read TGTGCCAGCAGCACAGGACGGAACACCATATATTTT. Residues: CASSTGRNTIYF. The chain carries TRBV7-9 and TRBJ1-3; D is possibly TRBD1 (5 bases). CDR1 and CDR2 (germline): SEHNR, FQNEAQ (reference sequence). V lost 5 bases to trimming and J lost 7 bases, with 9 bases between them. This CDR3 spans 12 amino acids.

The rearrangement joins TRBV29-1 to TRBJ2-7; TRBD2 agrees at 11 bases. CDR1 and CDR2 from the germline V gene are SQVTM and ANQGSEA. CDR3 size: 16 residues. Trimming cost V 2 bases and J 7 bases; bases outside gene matches: 13. CDR3 in amino acids: CSVESLAGGAPGEQYF. The CDR3 DNA follows: TGCAGCGTTGAATCCCTAGCGGGAGGTGCCCCGGGGGAGCAGTACTTC.

The gene calls are TRBV30 and TRBJ2-6; D uncertain. Trimming removed 0 bases at V and 2 bases at J, with 8 bases between. Germline V gene data show CDR1 as GTSNPN and CDR2 as SVGIG (reference sequence). The CDR3 has 15 amino acids. The CDR3 nucleotides are TGTGCCTGGAGTGTAAGGTTACCTGGGGCCAACGTCCTGACTTTC. Translated, it gives CAWSVRLPGANVLTF.

The chain uses TRBV3-1 and TRBJ1-4; 9 positions match TRBD1. With 2 bases clipped from V and 7 bases from J, the junction kept 5 bases outside the gene matches. Per germline, CDR1 LGHDT and CDR2 YNNKEL (reference sequence). CDR3 length: 15 residues. The CDR3 reads CASSQPRDRAEKLFF. The CDR3 DNA reads as TGTGCCAGCAGCCAACCCCGGGACAGGGCTGAAAAACTGTTTTTT.

This sequence joins TRBV6-2 or TRBV6-3 and TRBJ1-2; D gene ambiguous. Trimming removed 1 base from V and 4 bases from J, with 7 bases in between. The CDR3 runs to 13 residues. Germline CDR1 reads MNHEY; CDR2 reads SVGEGT. The CDR3: CASSYFPLYGYTF. CDR3 sequence (DNA): TGTGCCAGCAGTTACTTTCCACTCTATGGCTACACCTTC.

V usage is TRBV20-1 and J usage is TRBJ2-1; 15 positions agree with TRBD2. V shed 6 bases, J shed 13 bases, and the junction held 10 bases outside the gene matches. The CDR3 is made up of 14 amino acids. Germline V lookup: CDR1 DFQATT, CDR2 SNEGSKA (reference sequence). CDR3 nucleotides: TGCAGTGCCCTTGGGGGACTAGCGGGAGGTACTCAGTTCTTC. It codes for CSALGGLAGGTQFF.

J is TRBJ1-2 and V is TRBV20-1; 11 bases align to TRBD1. The CDR3 contains 12 residues. The germline V gene has CDR1 DFQATT and CDR2 SNEGSKA (reference sequence). J gave up 7 bases and V 5 bases, and 3 bases lay outside the gene matches. In DNA form, the CDR3 reads TGCAGTGCTTCCGGGACAGGGGGTGGCTACACCTTC. Protein sequence: CSASGTGGGYTF.

The CDR3 DNA sequence: TGTGCCAGCAGTTTCAACGGGAGGGCCTCTCGGGAGCAGTACTTC. It codes for CASSFNGRASREQYF. The chain employs TRBV28 and TRBJ2-7; 8 nucleotides line up with TRBD2. After removal of 3 bases from V and 7 bases from J, the junction contained 11 bases not matched to a gene. Germline V gene data show CDR1 as MDHEN and CDR2 as SYDVKM. This CDR3 region has 15 residues.

This chain joins TRBV7-2 and TRBJ2-7; perhaps TRBD2 as D (6 bases). This CDR3 spans 16 amino acids. The V and J ends lost 4 bases and 6 bases respectively, with 22 bases between them. Germline loops: CDR1 SGHTA, CDR2 FQGNSA. The CDR3 spells CASSSPGLLPKGEQYF. In nucleotides, the CDR3 is TGTGCCAGCAGCTCTCCGGGACTGCTGCCCAAGGGCGAGCAGTACTTC.

The chain joins TRBV7-3 to TRBJ2-1; TRBD1 matches at 7 bases. Unmatched junction bases numbered 3, after V lost 2 bases and J lost 2 bases. CDR3 length: 15 amino acids. Germline lookup yields CDR1 SGHTA and CDR2 FQGTGA. The CDR3 sequence: CASSLGGQAYNEQFF. The CDR3 region has the DNA TGTGCCAGCAGCTTAGGAGGACAGGCCTACAATGAGCAGTTCTTC.